The source of this T cell receptor (beta chain) is a study of T-cell memory formation after mild COVID-19. Study-wide context: The TCR clusters were mostly specific to one donor.

Study conclusions and caveats: Clones that contracted clustered mainly in CM and EM if CD4+ and in EMRA if CD8+. Clones contracting day 15 to 85 were balanced CD4/CD8; later expanders leaned CD4+. That cross-reactive memory joined was suggested by some responding clones appearing in pre-infection memory.

This clonotype was picked up a small number of times. Its antigen is as yet unknown. TCRdb re-called the 5' RACE reads through MiXCR, storing one row per CDR3 protein. Of over 400,000 distinct CDR3 sequences listed, 20% to 25% were seen once; the top ten hold around 13%. The source of this sequence is an adult woman who had mild COVID-19 (a few samples of this study predate the infection). Cell type and time point are not known. Sequencing used PBMCs or a T cell subset sorted from them (not recorded which).

CDR3 DNA: TGTGCCAGCAGCTTTCCCTTAATGAACACTGAAGCTTTCTTT. Amino acids: CASSFPLMNTEAFF. The chain joins TRBV7-9 to TRBJ1-1; the D is unclear. Trimming stripped 3 bases from V and 0 bases from J, with 8 bases between. This CDR3 has 14 residues. Germline assignment: CDR1 SEHNR and CDR2 FQNEAQ (reference sequence).